This section outlines one T cell receptor (beta chain) sequence together with its context. The method was immunoSEQ multiplex PCR; TCRdb's version includes in-frame clones alone and lacks a portion of them. The profile covers about 61,000 clones, with roughly 89% appearing a single time and less than 25% taken by the ten largest. There are 17 residues in the CDR3. Germline CDR1 and CDR2: MGHRA and YSYEKL. Germline trimming cut 0 bases from V and 2 bases from J; bases unmatched to any gene: 7. The sample originates from a study of T cells in localized non-small cell lung cancer. The sequenced sample was peripheral blood, obtained before any cancer treatment. This chain links TRBV4-1 with TRBJ2-7; TRBD2 agrees at 10 bases. The origin of this receptor is a man between 40 and 75 years old with stage I squamous cell lung carcinoma. In nucleotides, the CDR3 is TGCGCCAGCAGCCAAGATCCGCCTAGCGGGAGTGCCTACGAGCAGTACTTC. Translated, it gives CASSQDPPSGSAYEQYF.